These T cell receptor beta chains were read from a single sample in a study of blood T cell repertoires in COVID-19. Sequencing was performed with immunoSEQ multiplex PCR; in TCRdb, only in-frame clones are kept and a portion is missing. The table shows around 300,000 clones, with around 88% occurring only once. The specimen was peripheral blood. The receptors shown here come from a man in his thirties or forties with active or convalescent COVID-19. CDR3s include the opening cysteine and the closing phenylalanine or tryptophan. D genes are given only for firm matches. Clone size, where shown, is once, few, many, or a class for clones that have expanded.

TRBV19	NA	TRBJ1-2	NA	TGTGCCAGTGAGAACTACAGGTCCAATGGCTACACCTTC	CASENYRSNGYTF
TRBV9	TRBD2	TRBJ2-1	NA	TGTGCCAGCAGCGTGGGGGGGAGCCTCTACAATGAGCAGTTCTTC	CASSVGGSLYNEQFF
TRBV19	TRBD1	TRBJ2-7	NA	TGTGCCAGTAGTATAGCAGAGACAGGGAATAGCGAGCAGTACTTC	CASSIAETGNSEQYF
TRBV5-5	NA	TRBJ1-1	few	TGTGCCAGCAGCTTCGGGGGGAACACTGAAGCTTTCTTT	CASSFGGNTEAFF
TRBV2	NA	TRBJ2-2	NA	TGTGCCAGCAGTGAAAGAGGCACCGGGGAGCTGTTTTTT	CASSERGTGELFF
TRBV12-3/TRBV12-4	NA	TRBJ1-5	NA	TGTGCCAGCAGCATAGACAATCAGCCCCAGCATTTT	CASSIDNQPQHF
TRBV6-5	NA	TRBJ2-3	NA	TGTGCCAGCAGTTACTACAGAGGGGGAACGGCAGATACGCAGTATTTT	CASSYYRGGTADTQYF
TRBV18	TRBD2	TRBJ2-3	NA	TGTGCCAGCGCCCCGGAACTAGCGGGAGTAAAAGATACGCAGTATTTT	CASAPELAGVKDTQYF
TRBV19	TRBD1	TRBJ2-5	NA	TGTGCCAGTAGTGCAGGACAGGGGGGAGGCAGGGAGACCCAGTACTTC	CASSAGQGGGRETQYF
TRBV7-9	NA	TRBJ2-5	many	TGTGCCAGCAGCTTAAGGTCGTACAGGCGGGAGACCCAGTACTTC	CASSLRSYRRETQYF
TRBV30	TRBD1	TRBJ1-5	NA	TGTGCCTGGAGTGACGGACAGGAACATCAGCCCCAGCATTTT	CAWSDGQEHQPQHF
TRBV19	TRBD1	TRBJ1-1	NA	TGTGCCAGTATCCAGGGGGCACGGAACACTGAAGCTTTCTTT	CASIQGARNTEAFF
TRBV4-2	NA	TRBJ2-5	NA	TGTGCCAGCAGCTCGGGAGTGCGGGAGACCCAGTACTTC	CASSSGVRETQYF
TRBV4-2	TRBD2	TRBJ2-1	NA	TGTGCCAGCAGCCAAGACGGGACTAGCGGGTACAATGAGCAGTTCTTC	CASSQDGTSGYNEQFF
TRBV29-1	TRBD2	TRBJ2-2	NA	TGCAGCGTTTGGACTAGCGGGAGGGCCGGCGGGGAGCTGTTTTTT	CSVWTSGRAGGELFF
TRBV9	NA	TRBJ1-1	NA	TGTGCCAGCAGCTCCCCTAGTCCTGAAGCTTTCTTT	CASSSPSPEAFF
TRBV5-1	NA	TRBJ2-7	NA	TGCGCCAGCAGCTTGATGGCAGGGGAGTCCTACGAGCAGTACTTC	CASSLMAGESYEQYF
TRBV11-2	NA	TRBJ2-7	NA	TGTGCCAGCAGCTCGAGTTCGTGGGGAGTCCCCTACGAGCAGTACTTC	CASSSSSWGVPYEQYF
TRBV6-2/TRBV6-3	TRBD2	TRBJ2-1	NA	TGTGCCAGCAGTTACTCAGGCCTAGCGGGGAGCTCCTACAATGAGCAGTTCTTC	CASSYSGLAGSSYNEQFF
TRBV7-2	TRBD1	TRBJ2-7	NA	TGTGCCAGCAGCCCCTGGACAGGGGGCATGGTGAGTGAGGAGCAGTACTTC	CASSPWTGGMVSEEQYF
TRBV25-1	NA	TRBJ1-2	NA	TGTGCCAGCAGTGAATCCGGGGGGCAGTATGGCTACACCTTC	CASSESGGQYGYTF
TRBV10-3	TRBD2	TRBJ2-3	NA	TGTGCCATCAGTGACGAGCGGGGGGGCACAGATACGCAGTATTTT	CAISDERGGTDTQYF
TRBV23-1	TRBD2	TRBJ2-1	NA	TGCGCCAGCAGTCAATCGACTGGACGGGGGGGCCCCTCCTACAATGAGCAGTTCTTC	CASSQSTGRGGPSYNEQFF
TRBV27	TRBD1	TRBJ2-3	NA	TGTGCCAGCGGGACAGGCCCCACAGATACGCAGTATTTT	CASGTGPTDTQYF